What follows describes a single TCR beta chain. Its antigen remains unidentified. No per-base quality is available; no much larger clone lies one base away. TCR CDR3 regions were amplified from genomic DNA by multiplex PCR using the deep immunoSEQ assay. Genomic DNA extracted from each cell subset was distributed evenly over all wells of several immunoSEQ 96-well plates, and each plate served as one replicate. For unsorted PBMC, each replicate PCR was loaded with roughly 330 ng genomic DNA, equivalent to 30,000 or so T cell genomes. Ten immunoSEQ deep assay plates were used to sequence unsorted PBMC genomic DNA. Purified libraries were measured with a Qubit 3.0 fluorometer, size-checked on a Bioanalyzer 2100, and measured again with the KAPA Library Quantification kit. A separate single-read 150-cycle Illumina NextSeq 550 flow cell was used to sequence each immunoSEQ 96-well plate. As for the authors' bioinformatics: The immunoSEQ output contained only junctional sequences without quality scores, so filtering could not match that applied to full-length reads. Sequences were annotated with PyIR, a Python wrapper for IgBLAST v1.9, using IMGT germline references to assign V/J genes and CDR3. Reads were removed for weak V/J assignments (E-value above 1e-6), missing CDR3, stop codons, out-of-frame junctions, or ambiguous translated residues. A V3J clonotype was defined by an identical inferred V gene, J gene, and CDR3 amino acid sequence. To compute the percentage overlap between repertoires, the number of shared unique clonotypes was divided by the size of the smaller repertoire. Richness of each repertoire was evaluated using RTK rarefaction, the Chao1 estimator, and Recon v2.1 estimates of unobserved clonotypes. TCRdb carries this immuneACCESS record with in-frame sequences only. Its versions omit some clonotypes, under half of them owing to an unresolved V gene in the studies checked, with the rest unexplained. Clone size and V and J calls were adopted from that table, with D and trimming inferred from the DNA. The sample data list some 490,000 clones, and about 84% of these were observed just once. The ten largest clonotypes hold over 9.5% of the sample.

The record originates from a study of shared clonotypes between healthy human individuals (dated by TCRdb to 2018 to 2021). The study in broad terms: A couple of women and a few men aged 18 to 49 years were included in the cohort. To estimate repertoire size and how much clonotypes are shared between individuals, the study performed deep sequencing of blood TCR repertoires from a few healthy adults. Between about 0.9 and 9 billion PBMCs per donor were obtained by leukapheresis. To increase sequencing depth and limit assay-specific biases, TCR repertoire library preparation and sequencing were carried out by different laboratories using diverse techniques.

V sheds 4 bases and J sheds 2 bases, leaving 14 bases between their ends. The CDR3, from cysteine to phenylalanine, totals 16 residues. Only the CDR3 DNA stays, 48 bases, in frame from base 1. Looking up the germline V gene yields CDR1 MNHEY and CDR2 SVGAGI. The donors were healthy, HIV-negative adults who had no recently reported acute infections or vaccinations. All donors were Caucasian adults living in Nashville, Tennessee, USA. For unsorted samples, tens of millions of PBMCs were counted and genomic DNA was extracted with the QIAamp DNA Blood Mini kit. After blood collection by leukapheresis, PBMCs were isolated using Ficoll-Histopaque density gradient centrifugation and then cryopreserved in the vapor phase of liquid nitrogen. General findings and caveats noted by the study authors: Based on pairwise subsampling, the degree of clonotype sharing among donors was expected to be affected by sequencing depth. Because the study included only a small number of donors, the genetic and exposure-history diversity represented was limited. Sampling was restricted to blood, and TCR repertoires in tissue are likely to differ from TCR repertoires in blood.

The rearranged segments are TRBV6-5 and TRBJ2-2; no D segment can be confidently identified. Material for sequencing was PBMCs. The source of this sequence is a woman in her thirties or forties in good health. Some clones in this sample may be carry-over from other donors' samples. The encoded CDR3 is CASSWLTGYNTGELFF. The nucleotides read TGTGCCAGCAGTTGGTTGACTGGATATAACACCGGGGAGCTGTTTTTT.